This TCR beta chain was identified during a study of T cells in localized non-small cell lung cancer. Concerning this clone itself: Antigen: not known.

The CDR3 totals 11 residues. Deletions cut 4 bases from V and 5 bases from J, with 8 bases between. CDR1 and CDR2 (germline): GTSNPN, SVGIG (reference sequence). Study findings and constraints: Detection in adjacent lung was observed for a median 57 of the top 100 tumor clones.

The assay was immunoSEQ multiplex PCR, and TCRdb's table has in-frame clones only and misses some. The top ten clones hold more than 2% of a sample with about 41,000 clones, more than 70% of them seen once. This chain joins TRBV30 and TRBJ2-5, with D tentatively TRBD1 (5 bases). This sequence was found in a female donor of 60 years or more with stage I squamous cell lung carcinoma. The specimen was peripheral blood, collected before any cancer treatment. CDR3 coding DNA: TGTGCCTGGAAGGGGCGGGAGACCCAGTACTTC. Translation: CAWKGRETQYF.